This T cell receptor beta chain was sequenced for a study of T cells in Graves' hyperthyroidism and ophthalmopathy. It was RNA transcripts that yielded the amplified TCR beta CDR3 regions. TCR CDR3 regions were first amplified by RT-PCR with HTBI primers. In TCRdb, the multiplex PCR reads were re-called with MiXCR into one record per CDR3 protein. The repertoire includes 200,000 to 250,000 distinct CDR3 sequences, approximately 16% of them detected once, and more than 25% sits in the top ten. This clonotype came up many times. The CDR3 totals 16 residues. V shed 9 bases, J shed 3 bases, and the junction held 14 bases outside the gene matches. Germline V gene lookup returns CDR1 SNHLY and CDR2 FYNNEI.

This chain uses TRBV2 with TRBJ2-1; 7 bases match TRBD2. This sequence was found in a woman aged 18-35 years with Graves' ophthalmopathy. Sequences were obtained from blood. Here the CDR3 reads CASEESGMNNYNEQFF. In nucleotides, the CDR3 is TGTGCCAGTGAAGAGAGCGGGATGAATAACTACAATGAGCAGTTCTTC.